One sample yielded the 30 T cell receptor beta chains listed below, sequenced in a study of T cells of healthy individuals. TCRdb re-derived calls from the 5' RACE reads in MiXCR, one entry per CDR3 protein. The sample lists about 41,000 distinct CDR3 sequences; 4% to 5.5% were seen once. These receptors were collected from a human donor in good health.

This clonotype was detected ten times or more. The gene calls are TRBV7-3 and TRBJ1-1; D is uncertain. CDR3 length: 13 residues. Germline V gene sequence: CDR1 SGHTA, CDR2 FQGTGA. The V and J ends lost 3 bases and 1 base respectively, with 6 bases between them. CDR3 region: CASSLTQNTEAFF. The CDR3 DNA reads as TGTGCCAGCAGCTTGACCCAGAACACTGAAGCTTTCTTT. Full variable domain (missing parts from reference TRBV7-3 and TRBJ1-1): GAGVSQTPSNKVTEKGKYVELRCDPISGHTALYWYRQSLGQGPEFLIYFQGTGAADDSGLPNDRFFAVRPEGSVSTLKIQRTERGDSAVYLCASSLTQNTEAFFGQGTRLTVV.

Only a few counts were recorded for this clonotype. The chain carries TRBV5-1 and TRBJ2-5, with 7 bases matching TRBD1. Germline CDR1 SGHRS, CDR2 YFSETQ. V was clipped by 1 base and J by 1 base; unmatched bases: 1. There are 14 residues in the CDR3. CDR3: CASSLPGGQETQYF. CDR3 in DNA: TGCGCCAGCAGCTTGCCAGGGGGCCAAGAGACCCAGTACTTC.

Ten or more counts support this clonotype. The gene calls are TRBV4-3 and TRBJ2-1, with D maybe TRBD2 (5 bases). In germline, CDR1 is LGHNA, CDR2 YSLEER. The CDR3 spans 16 residues. Trimming removed 0 bases from V and 8 bases from J, with 17 bases in between. The CDR3 sequence is CASSQDGGSAGHEQFF. The CDR3 nucleotides are TGCGCCAGCAGCCAAGATGGAGGATCGGCCGGCCATGAGCAGTTCTTC.

This clonotype appeared many times. This chain uses TRBV4-1 with TRBJ2-1; the D gene is possibly TRBD2 (6 bases). V was trimmed by 2 bases and J by 13 bases, leaving 15 bases between them. In germline, CDR1 is MGHRA, CDR2 YSYEKL. This CDR3 spans 13 amino acids. The DNA for the CDR3 is TGCGCCAGCAGCCAACCCCCGGCGGGGCGACAGTTCTTC. Translation gives CASSQPPAGRQFF.

At least ten counts were recorded for this clonotype. The V and J genes are TRBV10-3 and TRBJ1-4; 9 bases fit TRBD1. The CDR3 totals 15 residues. Germline V gene lookup returns CDR1 ENHRY and CDR2 SYGVKD. V lost 2 bases, J lost 10 bases, and 8 bases stayed unmatched. The CDR3 nucleotides are TGTGCCATCAGTGAGGGGGACAGGGTATTCGGAAAACTGTTTTTT. Its translation: CAISEGDRVFGKLFF.

The rearrangement links TRBV29-1 to TRBJ1-1; 9 nucleotides agree with TRBD1. The CDR3 covers 12 residues. CDR1 SQVTM and CDR2 ANQGSEA come from the germline V gene. J lost 12 bases, V lost 6 bases, and 11 bases had no gene match. The chain's CDR3 is CSVGPGQGRTFF. CDR3 in DNA: TGCAGCGTGGGACCGGGACAGGGAAGAACTTTCTTT.

This clonotype has a count of ten or more. The V call is TRBV6-1, the J call TRBJ1-5; D uncertain. There are 13 residues in the CDR3. V was clipped by 7 bases and J by 5 bases, with 12 bases between them. The V gene's germline CDR1 is MNHNS and CDR2 SASEGT. The CDR3 DNA follows: TGTGCCAGCACTTTAGCGGAACATCAGCCCCAGCATTTT. Translated, it gives CASTLAEHQPQHF.

A note on this clonotype: The junction does not match germline at one end; this may be a read error. The chain joins TRBV7-7 to TRBJ2-2; TRBD1 might be the D (5 bases). The CDR3 is 17 residues long. CDR1 is SSHAT and CDR2 is FNYEAQ in the germline V gene (reference sequence). In nucleotides, the CDR3 is TGTGCTAGCAGCCTGGACATCCTCCGCTCGAACACCGGGGAGCTGTTTTTT. Translating gives CASSLDILRSNTGELFF.

This chain connects TRBV4-3 to TRBJ1-4; 8 nucleotides match TRBD1. The CDR3 spans 19 residues. V dropped 0 bases and J dropped 4; count of bases not matched to a gene: 13. Germline assignment: CDR1 LGHNA and CDR2 YSLEER. DNA for the CDR3: TGCGCCAGCAGCCAAGATCCCCCTGGACAGGGCCTCCGTAATGAAAAACTGTTTTTT. This gives the protein CASSQDPPGQGLRNEKLFF.

The chain employs TRBV2 and TRBJ2-6, with D possibly TRBD1 on 6 matching bases. This CDR3 has 12 residues. V was cut by 2 bases and J by 10 bases, with 6 bases left in between. Germline values: CDR1 SNHLY, CDR2 FYNNEI. The CDR3 DNA sequence: TGTGCCAGCAGTGAAAGGGGGAACGTCCTGACTTTC. It encodes CASSERGNVLTF.

V gene TRBV29-1 combines with J gene TRBJ2-1; the D call may be TRBD1 or TRBD2 (5 bases each). The V and J ends lost 5 bases and 3 bases respectively, with 11 bases between them. CDR1 SQVTM and CDR2 ANQGSEA come from the germline V gene. This CDR3 is built from 13 residues. CDR3 in DNA: TGCAGCGTTACCGGGACCAACTACAATGAGCAGTTCTTC. Protein product: CSVTGTNYNEQFF.

On this clonotype itself: This clone may be a read error of a much larger clone one base away. V gene TRBV6-1 combines with J gene TRBJ2-3; D is undetermined. CDR1 is MNHNS, CDR2 SASEGT, per germline. The CDR3 is made up of 16 amino acids. The V end was cut by 5 bases, the J end by 4 bases, with 19 bases between. The CDR3 DNA sequence: TGTGCCAGCAGTTCTCCAGCCCGGGCGAGCGCAGATACGCAGTATTTT. It translates to CASSSPARASADTQYF.

The sample holds a few counts of this clonotype. The CDR3 DNA reads as TGTGCCAGCAGTGAAGGTTTCAGGGGAAGTAATGAAAAACTGTTTTTT. It is translated as CASSEGFRGSNEKLFF. The chain has TRBV2 and TRBJ1-4, with D possibly matching TRBD1 (6 bases). Germline-derived CDR1 and CDR2 are SNHLY and FYNNEI. CDR3 length: 16 amino acids. With 1 base removed from V and 4 bases from J, the gap between germline ends came to 13 bases.

The table lists this clonotype with many counts. The genes are TRBV18 and TRBJ1-2; TRBD1 is a possible D gene (6 bases). CDR3 length equals 16 residues. The germline gives CDR1 KGHSH, CDR2 LQKENI. Deletions cut 3 bases from V and 7 bases from J, with 21 bases between. DNA for the CDR3: TGTGCCAGCTCACCGAAAGGGACGCAAGGGGGTAGTGGCTACACCTTC. Translating gives CASSPKGTQGGSGYTF.

At least ten counts were recorded for this clonotype. This chain joins TRBV6-4 and TRBJ2-3; 8 nucleotides match TRBD2. Germline-derived CDR1 and CDR2 are MRHNA and SNTAGT. The CDR3 length is 15 residues. The J segment lost 0 bases and the V segment lost 3 bases, leaving 2 bases of the junction unmatched. CDR3 amino acids: CASSESSGSTDTQYF. Written as DNA, the CDR3 is TGTGCCAGCAGTGAATCTAGCGGGAGCACAGATACGCAGTATTTT.

Many counts were recorded for this clonotype. The chain uses TRBV6-5 and TRBJ2-1; 7 nucleotides line up with TRBD2. Germline V gene sequence: CDR1 MNHEY, CDR2 SVGAGI. V was pared by 2 bases and J by 6 bases, with 4 bases of the junction left unmatched. CDR3 length: 14 residues. Written as DNA, the CDR3 is TGTGCCAGCAGTTACCGGACTAGACTCAATGAGCAGTTCTTC. Translated, it gives CASSYRTRLNEQFF.

This clonotype was counted many times. The chain recombines TRBV11-2 with TRBJ2-3, with D uncertain. CDR3 length equals 14 residues. CDR1 is SGHAT and CDR2 is FQNNGV in the germline V gene. Trimming shortened V by 2 bases and J by 5 bases, and 11 bases separated the two germline ends. CDR3 residues: CASSLKSYGDTQYF. As DNA, the CDR3 is TGTGCCAGCAGCTTAAAGTCATACGGAGATACGCAGTATTTT.

This clonotype was counted at least ten times. The chain carries TRBV20-1 and TRBJ2-7; 9 nucleotides line up with TRBD2. The CDR3 has 13 amino acids. V trimming: 3 bases; J trimming: 4 bases; junction bases outside the gene matches: 4. Germline CDR1 reads DFQATT; CDR2 reads SNEGSKA (reference sequence). The CDR3 sequence is CSASGGLAYEQYF. In DNA form, the CDR3 reads TGCAGTGCTAGTGGGGGACTAGCTTACGAGCAGTACTTC.

This clonotype was counted ten times or more. The chain is built from TRBV24-1 and TRBJ2-1, with TRBD2 matching over 11 bases. CDR1 and CDR2 from the germline V gene are KGHDR and SFDVKD. The CDR3 runs 14 residues. The trim removed 4 bases at V and 7 bases at J, leaving 2 bases unmatched. CDR3 nucleotide sequence: TGTGCCACCAGTGAACTAGCGGGAGCTAATGAGCAGTTCTTC. It codes for CATSELAGANEQFF.

This clonotype occurred many times. CDR3 in DNA: TGCAGTGCTAGAGATTCCGACGGGTTACCCCGGGCCCAGTACTTC. This gives the protein CSARDSDGLPRAQYF. This chain connects TRBV20-1 to TRBJ2-5; no firm D call. The CDR3 runs to 15 residues. V gave up 0 bases and J gave up 9 bases, with 20 bases separating them. From germline, CDR1 is DFQATT and CDR2 SNEGSKA (reference sequence).

Ten or more counts support this clonotype. The chain combines TRBV10-3 with TRBJ2-7; 9 bases are a match to TRBD2. CDR1 and CDR2 (germline): ENHRY, SYGVKD. The trim removed 0 bases at V and 6 bases at J, leaving 12 bases unmatched. This CDR3 has 17 amino acids. This CDR3 is CAISESPAGGGRVEQYF. The CDR3 region has the DNA TGTGCCATCAGTGAGTCGCCCGCGGGAGGGGGCCGGGTCGAGCAGTACTTC.

This clonotype has at least ten counts. The chain has TRBV5-4 and TRBJ1-6; D call uncertain. The CDR3 extends over 13 amino acids. Germline V gene data show CDR1 as SGHNT and CDR2 as YYREEE (reference sequence). V shed 5 bases and J shed 10 bases, with 13 bases lying between them. The CDR3, as DNA: TGTGCCAGCAGAACATACGGAGCCTCACCCCTCCACTTT. Amino acid sequence: CASRTYGASPLHF.

The chain has TRBV20-1 and TRBJ2-5, with 13 bases matching TRBD2. Per germline, CDR1 DFQATT and CDR2 SNEGSKA (reference sequence). Trimming cost V 4 bases and J 5 bases; bases outside gene matches: 13. The CDR3 has 17 residues. The CDR3 DNA sequence: TGCAGTGCTACCGGGACTAGCGGGATTTTATTCGGGGAGACCCAGTACTTC. It encodes CSATGTSGILFGETQYF.

This clonotype was picked up many times. The gene calls are TRBV7-8 and TRBJ1-4; possible D gene TRBD1, 5 bases. The V end was cut by 5 bases, the J end by 0 bases, with 13 bases between. CDR1 and CDR2 (germline): SGHVS, FQNEAQ. There are 16 residues in the CDR3. The CDR3 region has the DNA TGTGCCAGCAGCCCCCAAGGGGCGGCAACTAATGAAAAACTGTTTTTT. Protein product: CASSPQGAATNEKLFF.

The table lists this clonotype with many counts. The V and J genes are TRBV2 and TRBJ1-5, with TRBD1 as a possible D gene (5 bases). The CDR3 sequence is 16 residues long. The germline gives CDR1 SNHLY, CDR2 FYNNEI. Trimming stripped 6 bases from V and 0 bases from J, with 15 bases between. The CDR3 DNA is TGTGCCAGCAGAAAGGGGTTAGGTTATAGCAATCAGCCCCAGCATTTT. It encodes CASRKGLGYSNQPQHF.

This clonotype was counted between two and nine times. This chain links TRBV5-1 with TRBJ1-1; no firm D call. Trimming cost V 0 bases and J 1 base, with 7 bases left between them. This CDR3 is 14 amino acids long. CDR1 is SGHRS, CDR2 YFSETQ, per germline. CDR3 loop: CASSLAPANTEAFF. The CDR3 DNA reads as TGCGCCAGCAGCTTGGCCCCAGCGAACACTGAAGCTTTCTTT. Variable domain in full (rest from reference TRBV5-1 and TRBJ1-1): KAGVTQTPRYLIKTRGQQVTLSCSPISGHRSVSWYQQTPGQGLQFLFEYFSETQRNKGNFPGRFSGRQFSNSRSEMNVSTLELGDSALYLCASSLAPANTEAFFGQGTRLTVV.

The rearrangement uses TRBV5-6 and TRBJ1-5; perhaps TRBD1 as D (5 bases). From germline, CDR1 is SGHDT and CDR2 YYEEEE. V was clipped by 0 bases and J by 2 bases, with 12 bases between them. The CDR3 sequence is 16 residues long. The CDR3 DNA is TGTGCCAGCAGCTTGGGAGGGGCGCCGGGCAATCAGCCCCAGCATTTT. Its protein is CASSLGGAPGNQPQHF.

There are a few counts of this clonotype. The chain has TRBV12-5 and TRBJ1-1, with TRBD1 matching 7 bases. This CDR3 contains 18 residues. V was clipped by 2 bases and J by 0 bases; unmatched bases: 12. CDR1 and CDR2 from the germline V gene are LGHNT and FRNRAP. The CDR3 loop is CASGLTRTGEGVNTEAFF. In DNA form, the CDR3 reads TGTGCTAGTGGTTTGACCCGGACAGGAGAGGGTGTGAACACTGAAGCTTTCTTT.

This clonotype was observed at least ten times. The chain employs TRBV11-2 and TRBJ2-7, with 8 bases that match TRBD1. The CDR3 is 15 amino acids. Germline CDR1 is SGHAT and CDR2 is FQNNGV. The ends lost 6 bases at V and 4 bases at J; junction bases unmatched: 11. DNA for the CDR3: TGTGCCAGCAGAGCCCCCGGGACAGGTCAATACGAGCAGTACTTC. Its translation is CASRAPGTGQYEQYF. The entire variable domain, with the rest obtained from reference TRBV11-2 and TRBJ2-7, is as follows: EAGVAQSPRYKIIEKRQSVAFWCNPISGHATLYWYQQILGQGPKLLIQFQNNGVVDDSQLPKDRFSAERLKGVDSTLKIQPAKLEDSAVYLCASRAPGTGQYEQYFGPGTRLTVT.

This clonotype occurred a few times. V and J are TRBV3-1 and TRBJ2-5; D not resolved. CDR1 is LGHDT and CDR2 is YNNKEL in the germline V gene (reference sequence). The V end lost 0 bases, the J end lost 2 bases, and 13 bases lay between the germline ends. CDR3 size: 16 residues. The CDR3 loop reads CASSQDHAPFQETQYF. CDR3 bases: TGTGCCAGCAGCCAAGATCACGCCCCTTTTCAAGAGACCCAGTACTTC.